These T cell receptor beta chains were read from a single sample in a study of identical twins. In TCRdb, the 5' RACE reads were re-called with MiXCR into one record per CDR3 protein. In the table there are 400,000 or so distinct CDR3 sequences, approximately 9.1% of which are singletons. The sequencing input was naive T cells sorted from blood. All receptors derive from a woman in her forties or fifties in good health. The CDR3 runs from the conserved cysteine through the conserved F or W. D genes are given only for firm matches. Rows may omit the clone size; those that give it use once, few, many or a size class.

j_call,clone_size,d_call,v_call,cdr3_nt,cdr3_aa
TRBJ2-3,many,TRBD1,TRBV18,TGTGCCAGCTCCCCGGGACAGCGATTGATGGATACGCAGTATTTT,CASSPGQRLMDTQYF
TRBJ2-7,many,TRBD2,TRBV20-1,TGCAGTGCTAGAAGCGTACTAGCGGAGGCCTACGAGCAGTACTTC,CSARSVLAEAYEQYF
TRBJ2-3,.,TRBD2,TRBV4-1,TGCGCCAGCAGCCAAGATTGGGGGACTAGCGGACCAGATACGCAGTATTTT,CASSQDWGTSGPDTQYF
TRBJ2-7,.,.,TRBV6-5,TGTGCCAGCAGTTACTCGAACCTAGCCTACGAGCAGTACTTC,CASSYSNLAYEQYF
TRBJ2-1,many,.,TRBV7-9,TGTGCCAGCAGCATTGACCTAGATAATGAGCAGTTCTTC,CASSIDLDNEQFF
TRBJ1-3,many,.,TRBV29-1,TGCAGCGTTGAAACCCAAGACAAGGCCATATATTTT,CSVETQDKAIYF
TRBJ2-2,few,.,TRBV30,TGTGCCTGGAGTGTCGCGGACACCGGGGAGCTGTTTTTT,CAWSVADTGELFF
TRBJ2-1,many,TRBD1,TRBV15,TGTGCCACCAGCAGAGGAGACAGGGGCCATGAGCAGTTCTTC,CATSRGDRGHEQFF
TRBJ2-7,.,.,TRBV11-2,TGTGCCAGCAGCTCCCTGGCCTACGAGCAGTACTTC,CASSSLAYEQYF
TRBJ2-1,.,TRBD1,TRBV5-6,TGTGCCAGCAGCGAAACAGGGGTTGAGCAGTTCTTC,CASSETGVEQFF
TRBJ2-7,few,.,TRBV5-1,TGCGCCAGCAGCTTCCAGCCATTACGGGAGCAGTACTTC,CASSFQPLREQYF
TRBJ2-1,.,TRBD2,TRBV12-3/TRBV12-4,TGTGCCAGCGCGCTAGCGGGGCTCAATGAGCAGTTCTTC,CASALAGLNEQFF
TRBJ2-1,many,TRBD2,TRBV5-1,TGCGCCAGCAGCTTCGAGGGAGGGAGTTTTTATGAGCAGTTCTTC,CASSFEGGSFYEQFF
TRBJ2-5,.,.,TRBV3-1,TGTGCCAGCAGCCAAGATCATTTGGGCGCTATTGACCTCTTC,CASSQDHLGAIDLF
TRBJ2-3,many,TRBD2,TRBV12-3/TRBV12-4,TGTGCCAGCAGCCCGGGAGGGCCAGATACGCAGTATTTT,CASSPGGPDTQYF
TRBJ2-7,.,.,TRBV24-1,TGTGCCACCAGTGATTTGCTTGAGCACTACTTC,CATSDLLEHYF
TRBJ2-7,.,TRBD1,TRBV20-1,TGCAGTGCCAGACAGGGGTTATCCTACGAGCAGTACTTC,CSARQGLSYEQYF
TRBJ2-3,few,TRBD2,TRBV4-1,TGCGCCAGCAGCCATGGACTAGGCACAGATACGCAGTATTTT,CASSHGLGTDTQYF
TRBJ2-5,.,.,TRBV3-1,TGTGCCAGCAGCCCCATACCCGGGACATACCAAGAGACCCAGTACTTC,CASSPIPGTYQETQYF
TRBJ2-3,many,TRBD2,TRBV7-2,TGTGCCAGCAGCCTAACTAGCGGGAGAAGTGATACGCAGTATTTT,CASSLTSGRSDTQYF
TRBJ2-4,few,.,TRBV5-1,TGCGCCAGCAGCCCCGGAGTTGTCAAAAACATTCAGTACTTC,CASSPGVVKNIQYF
TRBJ1-4,.,.,TRBV7-6,TGTGCCAGCAGCACCGGACTAAATGAAAAACTGTTTTTT,CASSTGLNEKLFF